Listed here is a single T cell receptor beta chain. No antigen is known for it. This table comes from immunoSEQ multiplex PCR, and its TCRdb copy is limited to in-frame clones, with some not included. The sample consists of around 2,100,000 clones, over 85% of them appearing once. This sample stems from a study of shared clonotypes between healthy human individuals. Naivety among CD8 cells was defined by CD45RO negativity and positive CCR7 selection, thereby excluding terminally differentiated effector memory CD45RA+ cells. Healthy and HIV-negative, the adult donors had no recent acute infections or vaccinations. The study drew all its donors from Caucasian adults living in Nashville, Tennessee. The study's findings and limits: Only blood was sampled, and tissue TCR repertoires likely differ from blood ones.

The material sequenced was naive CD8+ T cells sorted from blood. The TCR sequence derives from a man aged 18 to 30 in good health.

In DNA, the CDR3 is TGTGCCAGTAGTATTGAGGGGAAGAGAGATGAAAAACTGTTTTTT. Protein: CASSIEGKRDEKLFF. The chain couples TRBV19 to TRBJ1-4; tentative D call: TRBD1 (5 bases). V lost 3 bases and J lost 6, with 14 bases in between. Germline CDR1 reads LNHDA; CDR2 reads SQIVND (reference sequence). The CDR3 sequence is 15 residues long.